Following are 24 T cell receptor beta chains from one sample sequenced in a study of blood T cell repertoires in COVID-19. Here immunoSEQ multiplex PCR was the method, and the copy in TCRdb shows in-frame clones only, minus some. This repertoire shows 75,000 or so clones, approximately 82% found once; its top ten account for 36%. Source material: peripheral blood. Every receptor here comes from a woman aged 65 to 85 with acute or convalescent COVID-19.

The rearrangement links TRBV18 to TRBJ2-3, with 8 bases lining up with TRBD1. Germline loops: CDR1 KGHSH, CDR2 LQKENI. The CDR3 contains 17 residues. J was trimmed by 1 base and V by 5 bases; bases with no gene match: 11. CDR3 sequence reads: CASSASQGALGTDTQYF. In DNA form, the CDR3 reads TGTGCCAGCTCAGCAAGTCAGGGGGCTTTGGGCACAGATACGCAGTATTTT.

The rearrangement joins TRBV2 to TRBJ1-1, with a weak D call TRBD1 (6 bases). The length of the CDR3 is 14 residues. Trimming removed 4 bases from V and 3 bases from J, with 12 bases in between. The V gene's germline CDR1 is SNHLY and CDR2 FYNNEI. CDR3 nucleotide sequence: TGTGCCAGCAGTGGCAGGGGCAGACACACTGAAGCTTTCTTT. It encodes CASSGRGRHTEAFF.

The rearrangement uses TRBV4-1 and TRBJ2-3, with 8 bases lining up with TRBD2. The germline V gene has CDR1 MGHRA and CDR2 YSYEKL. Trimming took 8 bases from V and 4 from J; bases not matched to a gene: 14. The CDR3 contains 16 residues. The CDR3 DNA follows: TGCGCCAGCGCTTCAGGCGGGAGGAGTCAGTCAGATACGCAGTATTTT. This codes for CASASGGRSQSDTQYF.

Here the CDR3 reads CASSDGLHSGPSYEQYF. As DNA, the CDR3 is TGTGCCAGCAGTGATGGTCTACACAGCGGGCCCTCCTACGAGCAGTACTTC. This chain links TRBV6-1 with TRBJ2-7, with D possibly being TRBD2 (6 bases). V was pared by 3 bases and J by 0 bases, with 18 bases between. Per germline, CDR1 MNHNS and CDR2 SASEGT. CDR3 length: 17 amino acids.

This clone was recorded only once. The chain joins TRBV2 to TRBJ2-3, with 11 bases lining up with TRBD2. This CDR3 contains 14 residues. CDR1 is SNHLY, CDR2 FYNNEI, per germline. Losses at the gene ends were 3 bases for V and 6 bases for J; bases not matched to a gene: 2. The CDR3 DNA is TGTGCCAGCAGTGAGGGACTAGCGGCGGATACGCAGTATTTT. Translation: CASSEGLAADTQYF.

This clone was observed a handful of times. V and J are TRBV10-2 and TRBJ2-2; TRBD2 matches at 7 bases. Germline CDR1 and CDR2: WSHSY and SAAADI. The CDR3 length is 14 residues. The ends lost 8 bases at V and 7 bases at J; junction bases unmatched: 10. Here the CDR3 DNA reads TGCGCCAGCCGCGAGGGAGGGTATAACGGGGAGCTGTTTTTT. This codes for CASREGGYNGELFF.

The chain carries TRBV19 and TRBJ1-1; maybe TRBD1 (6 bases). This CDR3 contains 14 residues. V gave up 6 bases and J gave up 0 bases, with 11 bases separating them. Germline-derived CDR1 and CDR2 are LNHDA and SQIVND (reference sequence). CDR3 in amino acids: CASSPWTVNTEAFF. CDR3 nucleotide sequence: TGTGCCAGTAGCCCCTGGACAGTGAACACTGAAGCTTTCTTT. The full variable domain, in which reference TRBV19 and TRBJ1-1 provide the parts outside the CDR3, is DGGITQSPKYLFRKEGQNVTLSCEQNLNHDAMYWYRQDPGQGLRLIYYSQIVNDFQKGDIAEGYSVSREKKESFPLTVTSAQKNPTAFYLCASSPWTVNTEAFFGQGTRLTVV.

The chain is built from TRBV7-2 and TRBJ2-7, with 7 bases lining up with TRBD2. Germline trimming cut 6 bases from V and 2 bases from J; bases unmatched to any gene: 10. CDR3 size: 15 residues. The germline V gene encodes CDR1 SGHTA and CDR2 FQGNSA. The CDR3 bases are TGTGCCAGCAGTCATGATCCTAGCGGAACCTACGAGCAGTACTTC. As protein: CASSHDPSGTYEQYF.

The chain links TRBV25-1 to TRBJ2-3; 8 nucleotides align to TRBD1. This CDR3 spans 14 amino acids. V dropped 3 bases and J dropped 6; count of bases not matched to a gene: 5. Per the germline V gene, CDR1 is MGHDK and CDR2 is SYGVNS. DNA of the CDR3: TGTGCCAGCAGTGACAGGGGGCTTTCGGATACGCAGTATTTT. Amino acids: CASSDRGLSDTQYF.

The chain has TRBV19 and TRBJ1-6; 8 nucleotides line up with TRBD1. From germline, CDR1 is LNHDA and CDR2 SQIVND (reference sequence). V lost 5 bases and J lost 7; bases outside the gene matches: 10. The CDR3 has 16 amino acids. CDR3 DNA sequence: TGTGCCAGTAGTCCACAGAGGGACAGGCTGAATTCACCCCTCCACTTT. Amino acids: CASSPQRDRLNSPLHF.

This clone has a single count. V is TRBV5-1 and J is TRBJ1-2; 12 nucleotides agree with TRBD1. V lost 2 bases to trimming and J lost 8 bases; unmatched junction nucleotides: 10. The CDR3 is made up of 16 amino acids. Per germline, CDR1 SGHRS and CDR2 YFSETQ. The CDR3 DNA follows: TGCGCCAGCAGCTTAGCGGCGGGACAGGGGGCCTGGGGCTACACCTTC. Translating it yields CASSLAAGQGAWGYTF.

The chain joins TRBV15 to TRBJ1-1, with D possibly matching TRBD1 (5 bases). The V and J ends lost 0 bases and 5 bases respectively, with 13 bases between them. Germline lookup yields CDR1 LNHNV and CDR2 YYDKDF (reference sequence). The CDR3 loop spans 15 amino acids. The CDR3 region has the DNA TGTGCCACCAGCAGAGATGCGGCAGGGTATACTGAAGCTTTCTTT. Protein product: CATSRDAAGYTEAFF.

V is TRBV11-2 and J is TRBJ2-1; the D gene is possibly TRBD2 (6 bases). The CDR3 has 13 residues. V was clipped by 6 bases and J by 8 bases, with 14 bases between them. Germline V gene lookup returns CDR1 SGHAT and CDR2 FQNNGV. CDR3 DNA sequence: TGTGCCAGCAGACTCCGACTAGGATATGAGCAGTTCTTC. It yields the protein CASRLRLGYEQFF.

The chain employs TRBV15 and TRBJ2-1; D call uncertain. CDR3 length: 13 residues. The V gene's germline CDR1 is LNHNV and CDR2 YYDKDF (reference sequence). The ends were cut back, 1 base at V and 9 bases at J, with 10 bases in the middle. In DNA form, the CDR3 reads TGTGCCACCAGCAGAGGGAGATCGGGTGAGCAGTTCTTC. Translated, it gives CATSRGRSGEQFF.

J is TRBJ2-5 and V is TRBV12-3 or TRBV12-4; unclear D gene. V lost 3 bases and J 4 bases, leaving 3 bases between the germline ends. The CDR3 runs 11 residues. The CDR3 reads CASSLRETQYF. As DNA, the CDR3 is TGTGCCAGCAGTTTGCGAGAGACCCAGTACTTC.

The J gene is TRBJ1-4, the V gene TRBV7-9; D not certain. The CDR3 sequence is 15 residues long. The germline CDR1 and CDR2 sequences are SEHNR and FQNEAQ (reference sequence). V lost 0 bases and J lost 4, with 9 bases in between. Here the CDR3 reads CASSLALSINEKLFF. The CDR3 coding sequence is TGTGCCAGCAGCTTAGCGCTGTCTATTAATGAAAAACTGTTTTTT.

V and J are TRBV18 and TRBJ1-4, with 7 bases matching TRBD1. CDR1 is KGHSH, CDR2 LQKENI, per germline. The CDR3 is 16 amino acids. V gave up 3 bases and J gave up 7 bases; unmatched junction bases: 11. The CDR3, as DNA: TGTGCCAGCTCACCTGCTCAACAGGGGTTTGGTGAAAAACTGTTTTTT. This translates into CASSPAQQGFGEKLFF. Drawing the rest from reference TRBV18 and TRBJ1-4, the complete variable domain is NAGVMQNPRHLVRRRGQEARLRCSPMKGHSHVYWYRQLPEEGLKFMVYLQKENIIDESGMPKERFSAEFPKEGPSILRIQQVVRGDSAAYFCASSPAQQGFGEKLFFGSGTQLSVL.

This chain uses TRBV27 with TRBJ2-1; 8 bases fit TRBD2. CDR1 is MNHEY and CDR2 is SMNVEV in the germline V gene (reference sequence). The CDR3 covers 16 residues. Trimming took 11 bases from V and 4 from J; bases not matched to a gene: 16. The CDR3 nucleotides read TGTGCCGCCGGGACTAGACAAAGTCGGGCTTACAATGAGCAGTTCTTC. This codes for CAAGTRQSRAYNEQFF.

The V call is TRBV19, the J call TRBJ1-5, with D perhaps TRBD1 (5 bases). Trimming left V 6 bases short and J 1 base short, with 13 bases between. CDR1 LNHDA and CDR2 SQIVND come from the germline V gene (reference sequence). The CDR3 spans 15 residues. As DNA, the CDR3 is TGTGCCAGTAGAAGGGGAGGGCTGAGCAATCAGCCCCAGCATTTT. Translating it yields CASRRGGLSNQPQHF.

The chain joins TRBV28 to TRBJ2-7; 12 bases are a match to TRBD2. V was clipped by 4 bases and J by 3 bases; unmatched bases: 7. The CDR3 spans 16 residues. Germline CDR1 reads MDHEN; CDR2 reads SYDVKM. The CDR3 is CASSYVRTSGIYEQYF. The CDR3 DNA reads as TGTGCCAGCAGTTACGTCAGGACTAGCGGGATCTACGAGCAGTACTTC. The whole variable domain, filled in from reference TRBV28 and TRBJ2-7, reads DVKVTQSSRYLVKRTGEKVFLECVQDMDHENMFWYRQDPGLGLRLIYFSYDVKMKEKGDIPEGYSVSREKKERFSLILESASTNQTSMYLCASSYVRTSGIYEQYFGPGTRLTVT.

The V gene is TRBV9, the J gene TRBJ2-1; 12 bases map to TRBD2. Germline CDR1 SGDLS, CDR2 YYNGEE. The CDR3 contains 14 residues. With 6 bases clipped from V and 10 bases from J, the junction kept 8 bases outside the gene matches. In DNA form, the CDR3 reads TGTGCCAGCACGGGGACTAGCGGGTTTAGCGAGCAGTTCTTC. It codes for CASTGTSGFSEQFF.

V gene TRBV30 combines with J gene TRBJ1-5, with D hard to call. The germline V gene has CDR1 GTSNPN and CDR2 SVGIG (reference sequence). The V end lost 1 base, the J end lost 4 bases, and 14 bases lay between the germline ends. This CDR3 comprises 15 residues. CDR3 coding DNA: TGTGCCTGGAGTGAGACGGGGATTTTTAATCAGCCCCAGCATTTT. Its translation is CAWSETGIFNQPQHF.

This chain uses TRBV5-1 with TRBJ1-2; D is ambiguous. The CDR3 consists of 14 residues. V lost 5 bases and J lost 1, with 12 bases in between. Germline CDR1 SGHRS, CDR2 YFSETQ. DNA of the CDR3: TGCGCCAGCAGAGTTGACGAGGTTAACTATGGCTACACCTTC. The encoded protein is CASRVDEVNYGYTF.

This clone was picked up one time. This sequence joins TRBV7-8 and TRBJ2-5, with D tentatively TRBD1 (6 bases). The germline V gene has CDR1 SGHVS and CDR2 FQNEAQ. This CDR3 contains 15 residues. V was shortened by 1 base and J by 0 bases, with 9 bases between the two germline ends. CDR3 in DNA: TGTGCCAGCAGCTTAGGTGGGGGCTACCAAGAGACCCAGTACTTC. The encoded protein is CASSLGGGYQETQYF.